These T cell receptor beta chains were read from a single sample in a study of blood T cell repertoires in COVID-19. Profiling relied on immunoSEQ multiplex PCR, and the TCRdb table lists in-frame clones only, not all of them. The data contain about 130,000 clones, 75% to 90% of them singletons. Specimen: peripheral blood. The receptors shown here come from a woman in her 50s who had recovered from COVID-19. The CDR3 runs from the conserved cysteine through the conserved F or W. A D gene is named only where the DNA matches it firmly. Rows may omit the clone size; those that give it use once, few, many or a size class.

V	J	size	D	CDR3	DNA
TRBV20-1	TRBJ1-2	few	.	CSAAHRVYTF	TGCAGTGCTGCTCACAGGGTCTACACCTTC
TRBV18	TRBJ1-1	.	TRBD1	CASSPAGTDTEAFF	TGTGCCAGCTCACCCGCAGGGACAGACACTGAAGCTTTCTTT
TRBV9	TRBJ1-2	.	.	CASSVALLDRDNYGYTF	TGTGCCAGCAGCGTAGCCCTTCTCGACAGAGATAACTATGGCTACACCTTC
TRBV19	TRBJ1-3	.	.	CASSIGREATIYF	TGTGCCAGTAGTATCGGCAGGGAGGCCACCATATATTTT
TRBV9	TRBJ2-2	.	TRBD2	CASSAHGRGGTGELFF	TGTGCCAGCAGCGCACATGGACGGGGGGGCACCGGGGAGCTGTTTTTT
TRBV11-3	TRBJ2-1	.	TRBD2	CASSLLAGAYNEQFF	TGTGCCAGCAGCTTACTAGCGGGAGCTTACAATGAGCAGTTCTTC
TRBV9	TRBJ2-1	.	TRBD2	CASSQAGETQFF	TGTGCCAGCAGCCAAGCGGGGGAGACGCAGTTCTTC
TRBV7-3	TRBJ2-2	.	.	CASSLNRAGELFF	TGTGCCAGCAGCTTAAACAGGGCCGGGGAGCTGTTTTTT
TRBV18	TRBJ1-1	.	.	CASSPRRGRTEAFF	TGTGCCAGCTCACCACGCAGGGGAAGGACTGAAGCTTTCTTT
TRBV6-5	TRBJ1-3	.	TRBD1	CASRTGFSGNTIYF	TGTGCCAGCAGGACAGGGTTCTCTGGAAACACCATATATTTT
TRBV2	TRBJ1-5	.	.	CASSGGFDQPQHF	TGTGCCAGCAGCGGGGGGTTCGATCAGCCCCAGCATTTT
TRBV7-9	TRBJ1-1	.	.	CASSFYRDTEAFF	TGTGCCAGCAGCTTTTACCGGGACACTGAAGCTTTCTTT
TRBV29-1	TRBJ2-1	.	.	CSGRVSGNEQFF	TGCAGCGGGCGGGTTAGCGGCAATGAGCAGTTCTTC
TRBV12-3/TRBV12-4	TRBJ2-2	.	.	CASSLVRGGELFF	TGTGCCAGCAGTTTAGTTCGGGGCGGGGAGCTGTTTTTT
TRBV10-3	TRBJ2-7	.	.	CAISFSESYEQYF	TGTGCCATCAGTTTCAGCGAGTCCTACGAGCAGTACTTC
TRBV6-5	TRBJ1-5	.	TRBD1	CASSSRGLNQPQHF	TGTGCCAGCAGTTCAAGGGGGCTGAATCAGCCCCAGCATTTT
TRBV5-4	TRBJ1-2	.	TRBD1	CASSLDRGLGYGYTF	TGTGCCAGCAGCTTGGACAGGGGATTGGGCTATGGCTACACCTTC
TRBV18	TRBJ1-3	.	.	CASSSTALSGNTIYF	TGTGCCAGCTCTTCGACAGCCCTCTCTGGAAACACCATATATTTT
TRBV5-4	TRBJ1-5	.	.	CASSFGGLSNQPQHF	TGTGCCAGCAGCTTCGGGGGTCTAAGCAATCAGCCCCAGCATTTT
TRBV6-4	TRBJ1-2	once	.	CASSDARLPPSGGYTF	TGTGCCAGCAGTGATGCGCGTCTCCCCCCATCTGGTGGCTACACCTTC
TRBV30	TRBJ1-1	.	TRBD1	CAWRTGIGDTEAFF	TGTGCCTGGAGGACAGGGATCGGTGACACTGAAGCTTTCTTT
TRBV5-6	TRBJ2-1	.	TRBD1	CASSWGTGGSEQFF	TGTGCCAGCAGCTGGGGGACAGGGGGTTCGGAGCAGTTCTTC
TRBV29-1	TRBJ2-5	.	TRBD1	CSVGTALRETQYF	TGCAGCGTGGGGACAGCGTTGCGGGAGACCCAGTACTTC
TRBV6-1	TRBJ1-3	.	TRBD1	CASSEEYWDSSGNTIYF	TGTGCCAGCAGTGAAGAGTATTGGGACAGCTCTGGAAACACCATATATTTT
TRBV2	TRBJ1-1	once	TRBD1	CASRDRRTGLSEAFF	TGTGCCAGCAGGGATCGTAGGACAGGGCTGTCCGAAGCTTTCTTT
TRBV11-1	TRBJ2-6	once	.	CASSPLRGSGANVLTF	TGTGCCAGCAGTCCCCTGCGGGGATCTGGGGCCAACGTCCTGACTTTC
TRBV20-1	TRBJ2-7	.	.	CSAGEEYEQYF	TGCAGTGCCGGGGAGGAATACGAGCAGTACTTC
TRBV6-5	TRBJ1-2	.	.	CASSYSNFDSNGYTF	TGTGCCAGCAGTTACTCGAACTTCGACAGCAATGGCTACACCTTC
TRBV5-1	TRBJ2-7	.	TRBD1	CASSPRTGGEQYF	TGCGCCAGCAGCCCTCGGACAGGGGGCGAGCAGTACTTC
TRBV5-4	TRBJ2-1	.	.	CASSLGGRSSYNEQFF	TGTGCCAGCAGCTTGGGGGGGCGGAGCTCCTACAATGAGCAGTTCTTC
TRBV7-2	TRBJ2-7	.	TRBD2	CASSLGGLAAYEQYF	TGTGCCAGCAGCTTAGGAGGACTAGCGGCCTACGAGCAGTACTTC
TRBV11-3	TRBJ2-7	.	TRBD2	CASSVAGGISYEQYF	TGTGCCAGCAGCGTAGCGGGAGGAATTTCCTACGAGCAGTACTTC
TRBV6-5	TRBJ1-5	.	.	CASSYSYGGNQPQHF	TGTGCCAGCAGTTACAGTTACGGGGGCAATCAGCCCCAGCATTTT
TRBV10-3	TRBJ1-2	.	TRBD1	CAISMTGDYGYTF	TGTGCCATCAGTATGACAGGGGACTATGGCTACACCTTC
TRBV2	TRBJ2-7	few	TRBD1	CASSADRGHEQYF	TGTGCCAGCAGCGCCGACAGGGGTCACGAGCAGTACTTC
TRBV25-1	TRBJ2-7	.	TRBD1	CASTHRGTYEQYF	TGTGCCAGCACCCACAGGGGAACCTACGAGCAGTACTTC
TRBV3-1/TRBV3-2	TRBJ2-3	once	TRBD2	CASSQDPTGTRSGTQYF	TGTGCCAGCAGCCAAGACCCCACCGGGACTAGGTCGGGTACGCAGTATTTT
TRBV21-1	TRBJ1-2	.	.	CAFLRQGYGYTF	TGTGCCTTTCTAAGACAGGGCTATGGCTACACCTTC
TRBV12-3/TRBV12-4	TRBJ1-3	.	.	CASSFSGLNTIYF	TGTGCCAGCAGTTTCAGTGGGCTAAACACCATATATTTT
TRBV24-1	TRBJ2-5	once	TRBD1	CATSEGTGRGETQYF	TGTGCCACCAGTGAGGGGACAGGTCGTGGGGAGACCCAGTACTTC
TRBV28	TRBJ1-3	few	.	CASSFGGHFGNTIYF	TGTGCCAGCAGTTTTGGCGGTCATTTTGGAAACACCATATATTTT
TRBV27	TRBJ1-2	few	TRBD1	CASSRDRGSGGYGYTF	TGTGCCAGCAGTCGGGACAGGGGCTCAGGGGGCTATGGCTACACCTTC
TRBV11-3	TRBJ1-3	few	.	CASSLEGARGNTIYF	TGTGCCAGCAGCTTAGAGGGGGCGCGAGGAAACACCATATATTTT
TRBV11-2	TRBJ1-6	.	.	CASSPYNSPLHF	TGTGCCAGCAGCCCTTATAATTCACCCCTCCACTTT
TRBV5-1	TRBJ1-3	once	TRBD1	CASSQGQAGGNTIYF	TGCGCCAGCAGCCAGGGACAGGCTGGGGGAAACACCATATATTTT
TRBV9	TRBJ1-6	.	TRBD1	CASSGRGDYNSPLHF	TGTGCCAGCAGCGGCAGGGGGGATTATAATTCACCCCTCCACTTT